Sequencing of this TCR beta chain was carried out in a study of human T cells and chemical hapten exposure. Study-wide context: DPC 0.01% went on the upper back by patch test, with reading at 6 days.

Time point reported: pre-sensitization, week 0. Stated treatment: therapeutic diphenylcyclopropenone sensitization with weekly scalp DPC. TCRdb reprocessed the RACE reads via MiXCR and lists one record per CDR3 protein. Of about 46,000 distinct CDR3 sequences in the sample, about 9.2% are singletons; the top ten hold 13% to 15%. This clonotype has a handful of counts. The germline gives CDR1 SGHTA, CDR2 FQGTGA. The CDR3 covers 15 residues. With 9 bases clipped from V and 2 bases from J, the junction kept 10 bases outside the gene matches. Sequenced here: whole blood, sampled in connection with sensitization to the hapten diphenylcyclopropenone (DPC). This receptor was taken from a woman aged 40 to 50 with alopecia areata. Some clones in this sample may be carry-over from other donors' samples. The chain recombines TRBV7-3 with TRBJ1-2; the match to TRBD1 covers 9 bases. CDR3 in amino acids: CARETGTGKNYGYTF. The CDR3 region has the DNA TGTGCCAGAGAGACCGGGACAGGGAAAAACTATGGCTACACCTTC.